These T cell receptor beta chains were read from a single sample in a study of blood T cells in healthy people across ages. From the 5' RACE reads, TCRdb called clonotypes with MiXCR, one entry per CDR3 protein. Of roughly 2 million distinct CDR3 sequences listed, 40% to 55% are singletons. The sequencing sample was made of blood. These receptors were taken from a woman aged 40 to 50 in good health. Each CDR3 is given with its conserved first and last residue. D genes are given only for firm matches. Size is omitted from some rows. Given values are once, few, many or a class for expanded clones.

clone_size j_call v_call d_call cdr3_aa cdr3_nt
- TRBJ1-6 TRBV20-1 - CSAGQLGNSPLHF TGCAGTGCCGGACAGTTGGGGAATTCACCCCTCCACTTT
- TRBJ2-1 TRBV5-1 - CASSPEVGSYNEQFF TGCGCCAGCAGCCCCGAAGTAGGATCCTACAATGAGCAGTTCTTC
- TRBJ2-1 TRBV2 - CASSVSGSGLGEQFF TGTGCCAGCAGTGTTTCCGGGTCCGGACTGGGTGAGCAGTTCTTC
once TRBJ1-1 TRBV4-2 - CASSQEAGHTEAFF TGTGCCAGCAGCCAGGAGGCAGGGCACACTGAAGCTTTCTTT
few TRBJ2-7 TRBV27 TRBD1 CASSLGDRGLSYEQYF TGTGCCAGCAGTTTAGGGGACAGGGGCCTGTCCTACGAGCAGTACTTC
- TRBJ2-1 TRBV5-6 - CASSLEIEQFF TGTGCCAGCAGCTTGGAAATTGAGCAGTTCTTC
- TRBJ1-6 TRBV6-5 - CASSLAEGPNSPLHF TGTGCCAGCAGTCTGGCTGAGGGGCCAAATTCACCCCTCCACTTT
few TRBJ2-5 TRBV7-2 TRBD2 CASILTGGKGETQYF TGTGCCAGCATCTTAACGGGAGGGAAGGGAGAGACCCAGTACTTC
- TRBJ2-7 TRBV7-2 TRBD2 CASSLVGLAGVSRYEQYF TGTGCCAGCAGCTTAGTCGGCCTAGCGGGGGTGTCTCGCTACGAGCAGTACTTC
- TRBJ2-1 TRBV7-9 TRBD1 CASSPNQGAVYNEQFF TGTGCCAGCAGCCCGAATCAGGGGGCCGTCTACAATGAGCAGTTCTTC
- TRBJ2-7 TRBV4-3 TRBD2 CASSQAGTSGGSYNEQYF TGCGCCAGCAGCCAGGCCGGGACTAGCGGGGGGTCCTACAATGAGCAGTACTTC
- TRBJ2-5 TRBV20-1 - CSAVEYETQYF TGCAGTGCCGTAGAGTACGAGACCCAGTACTTC
- TRBJ2-6 TRBV5-1 TRBD1 CASGLEGTGISGANVLTF TGCGCCAGCGGCTTGGAGGGGACAGGGATCTCTGGGGCCAACGTCCTGACTTTC
- TRBJ2-1 TRBV5-5 - CASSLVQNSYNEQFF TGTGCCAGCAGCTTGGTTCAGAATTCCTACAATGAGCAGTTCTTC
- TRBJ2-7 TRBV20-1 - CSARADAYEQYF TGCAGTGCTAGGGCCGACGCCTACGAGCAGTACTTC
- TRBJ1-1 TRBV4-1 - CASSQDREGEAFF TGCGCCAGCAGCCAAGATCGGGAGGGTGAAGCTTTCTTT
- TRBJ1-1 TRBV6-5 TRBD1 CASSYTSRDRGGFF TGTGCCAGCAGTTACACGTCCCGGGACAGGGGAGGTTTCTTT
- TRBJ2-1 TRBV10-3 - CAIAIQRAEVNNEQFF TGTGCCATCGCGATCCAGAGGGCCGAGGTCAACAATGAGCAGTTCTTC
few TRBJ1-5 TRBV20-1 - CSARVNRGTLISNQPQHF TGCAGTGCTAGAGTCAATCGTGGGACACTAATTAGCAATCAGCCCCAGCATTTT
- TRBJ2-5 TRBV24-1 TRBD1 CATSDYPGTGVVWTQYF TGTGCCACCAGTGATTATCCCGGGACAGGGGTCGTGTGGACCCAGTACTTC
few TRBJ2-7 TRBV5-1 TRBD1 CASSLEQGDSEQYF TGCGCCAGCAGCTTGGAACAGGGGGATTCCGAGCAGTACTTC
- TRBJ2-4 TRBV5-5 TRBD2 CASSLISAGGGSWEQYF TGTGCCAGCAGCTTGATCAGCGCGGGGGGTGGATCGTGGGAGCAGTACTTC
- TRBJ1-1 TRBV4-3 TRBD1 CASSQDKTGYYGAFF TGCGCCAGCAGCCAAGACAAGACAGGGTATTATGGAGCTTTCTTT
few TRBJ2-1 TRBV9 - CASSVVMARSSYNEQFF TGTGCCAGCAGCGTAGTGATGGCGCGGAGCTCCTACAATGAGCAGTTCTTC
- TRBJ1-2 TRBV5-8 - CASSFPGPIFYGYTF TGTGCCAGCAGCTTTCCGGGACCGATATTCTATGGCTACACCTTC
- TRBJ2-1 TRBV20-1 - CSTTHWALIHEQFF TGCAGTACTACCCACTGGGCCCTCATCCATGAGCAGTTCTTC
- TRBJ2-7 TRBV20-1 TRBD2 CSASRLAGDPTQQYF TGCAGTGCTAGTCGCCTAGCGGGAGATCCTACCCAGCAGTACTTC
- TRBJ2-2 TRBV12-3/TRBV12-4 - CASSWRNTGELFF TGTGCCAGCAGTTGGAGGAACACCGGGGAGCTGTTTTTT
- TRBJ2-7 TRBV4-3 TRBD2 CASSQDPMGRGESYEQYF TGCGCCAGCAGCCAAGATCCTATGGGGAGGGGAGAGTCCTACGAGCAGTACTTC
many TRBJ2-5 TRBV29-1 - CSVDQEAETQYF TGCAGCGTGGACCAGGAAGCAGAGACCCAGTACTTC
few TRBJ2-7 TRBV4-3 TRBD1 CASSQDLQGVYEQYF TGCGCCAGCAGCCAGGATTTACAGGGGGTCTACGAGCAGTACTTC
many TRBJ1-1 TRBV12-3/TRBV12-4 - CASSLGGGTEAFF TGTGCCAGCAGTTTAGGAGGGGGCACTGAAGCTTTCTTT
- TRBJ1-2 TRBV4-1 - CASSQENRGDRPYGYTF TGCGCCAGCAGCCAAGAGAATAGGGGCGACAGGCCCTATGGCTACACCTTC
few TRBJ2-5 TRBV11-2 TRBD1 CASSLSGQGGKETQYF TGTGCCAGCAGCTTATCGGGACAGGGGGGGAAAGAGACCCAGTACTTC
few TRBJ2-5 TRBV7-2 TRBD1 CASSLIGTGGETQYF TGTGCCAGCAGCTTAATCGGGACAGGGGGAGAGACCCAGTACTTC